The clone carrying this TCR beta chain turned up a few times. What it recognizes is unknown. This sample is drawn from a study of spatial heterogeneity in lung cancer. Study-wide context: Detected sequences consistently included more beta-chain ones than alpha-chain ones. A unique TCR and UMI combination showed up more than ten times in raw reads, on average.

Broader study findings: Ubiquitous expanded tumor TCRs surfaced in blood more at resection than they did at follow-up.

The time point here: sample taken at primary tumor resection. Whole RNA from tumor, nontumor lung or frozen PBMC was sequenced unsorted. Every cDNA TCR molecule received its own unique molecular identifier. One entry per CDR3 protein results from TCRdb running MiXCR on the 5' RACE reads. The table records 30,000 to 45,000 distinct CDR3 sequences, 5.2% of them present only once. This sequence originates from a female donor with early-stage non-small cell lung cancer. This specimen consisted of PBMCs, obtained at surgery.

The CDR3 loop is CASHLIAGSNSPLHF. The CDR3 bases are TGTGCCAGCCACCTTATAGCGGGTTCTAATTCACCCCTCCACTTT. The rearrangement uses TRBV5-6 and TRBJ1-6; D remains ambiguous. Germline values: CDR1 SGHDT, CDR2 YYEEEE. There are 15 residues in the CDR3. V dropped 7 bases and J dropped 6 bases, with 17 bases sitting between them. Looking up the rest from reference TRBV5-6 and TRBJ1-6 gives the full variable domain: DAGVTQSPTHLIKTRGQQVTLRCSPKSGHDTVSWYQQALGQGPQFIFQYYEEEERQRGNFPDRFSGHQFPNYSSELNVNALLLGDSALYLCASHLIAGSNSPLHFGNGTRLTVT.